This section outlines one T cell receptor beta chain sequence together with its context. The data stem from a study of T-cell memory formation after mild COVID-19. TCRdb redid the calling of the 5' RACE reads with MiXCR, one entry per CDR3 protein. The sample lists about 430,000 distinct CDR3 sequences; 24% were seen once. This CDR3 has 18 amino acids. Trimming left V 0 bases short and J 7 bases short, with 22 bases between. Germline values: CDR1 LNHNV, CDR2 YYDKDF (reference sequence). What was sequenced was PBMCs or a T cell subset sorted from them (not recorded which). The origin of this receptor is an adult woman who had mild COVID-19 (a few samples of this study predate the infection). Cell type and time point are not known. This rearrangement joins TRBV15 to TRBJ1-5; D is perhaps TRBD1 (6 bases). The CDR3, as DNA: TGTGCCACCAGCAGAGATCTTTCCCTGGGGGCCCAGGTCCAGCCCCAGCATTTT. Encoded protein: CATSRDLSLGAQVQPQHF.